This T cell receptor beta chain was recorded in a study of a mutant IDH1 vaccine in newly diagnosed glioma. At the level of the study: Treatment recipients were about 60% male and about 40% female, and their mean age was 40.4 years. Most patients had received both radiotherapy and temozolomide, the prior options being radiotherapy, temozolomide, or both. The study, taken as a whole, reports: Vaccination induced immune responses in over 85% of patients.

Time point denoted: week 5, during vaccination. The study gave 300 ug of mutant IDH1 20-mer peptide per vaccine dose, with topical imiquimod. Some clones are missing from TCRdb's copy, which holds only in-frame ones; the method was immunoSEQ multiplex PCR. The sample contains 50,000 to 65,000 clones, approximately 80% of which appear only once. On this clone: What it binds is not known.

This CDR3 contains 14 residues. Trimming at V came to 5 bases and at J to 6 bases, leaving 7 bases not matched to a gene. CDR1 and CDR2 (germline): SGHRS, YFSETQ. V gene TRBV5-1 combines with J gene TRBJ2-2; 7 bases agree with TRBD2. The specimen was PBMCs, collected from a glioma patient whose treatment included an IDH1 peptide vaccine. The sequence was collected from a man aged 30 to 39 with glioma. The CDR3 region has the DNA TGCGCCAGCAGATCCGGACGGGAGGCCGGGGAGCTGTTTTTT. Translating gives CASRSGREAGELFF. The variable domain in full, completed from reference TRBV5-1 and TRBJ2-2, reads KAGVTQTPRYLIKTRGQQVTLSCSPISGHRSVSWYQQTPGQGLQFLFEYFSETQRNKGNFPGRFSGRQFSNSRSEMNVSTLELGDSALYLCASRSGREAGELFFGEGSRLTVL.